This is a list of T cell receptor beta chains from one sample in a study of cytomegalovirus exposure and HLA in healthy donors. Sequencing used immunoSEQ multiplex PCR; TCRdb keeps in-frame clones, though not all of them. The profile covers under 200,000 clones, with more than 70% appearing a single time and roughly 5% taken by the ten largest. The sequencing input was PBMCs. The receptors here all came from a male donor in good health and CMV-seronegative. Each CDR3 is given with its conserved first and last residue. The D gene is left open where the match is weak. Size is omitted from some rows. Given values are once, few, many or a class for expanded clones.

d_gene: TRBD1; j_gene: TRBJ2-2; abundance: -; v_gene: TRBV18; CDR3aa: CASSPDQGAGELFF; CDR3nt: TGTGCCAGCTCACCAGATCAGGGGGCCGGGGAGCTGTTTTTT
d_gene: -; j_gene: TRBJ2-7; abundance: -; v_gene: TRBV27; CDR3aa: CASSLASSYEQYF; CDR3nt: TGTGCCAGCAGTTTAGCGAGCTCCTACGAGCAGTACTTC
d_gene: TRBD2; j_gene: TRBJ2-3; abundance: -; v_gene: TRBV5-4; CDR3aa: CASSFNSGGGSDTQYF; CDR3nt: TGTGCCAGCAGCTTTAATAGCGGGGGTGGGTCAGATACGCAGTATTTT
d_gene: -; j_gene: TRBJ2-5; abundance: once; v_gene: TRBV6-1; CDR3aa: CASRSFLETQYF; CDR3nt: TGTGCCAGCAGATCATTTTTAGAGACCCAGTACTTC
d_gene: -; j_gene: TRBJ1-3; abundance: -; v_gene: TRBV5-1; CDR3aa: CASSLDGDSGNTIYF; CDR3nt: TGCGCCAGCAGCTTGGACGGTGACTCTGGAAACACCATATATTTT
d_gene: -; j_gene: TRBJ1-4; abundance: -; v_gene: TRBV6-1; CDR3aa: CASRSGTPEKLFF; CDR3nt: TGTGCCAGCAGATCCGGGACACCAGAAAAACTGTTTTTT
d_gene: TRBD1; j_gene: TRBJ1-2; abundance: -; v_gene: TRBV4-3; CDR3aa: CASSRGQGVNYGYTF; CDR3nt: TGCGCCAGCAGCCGCGGACAGGGCGTTAACTATGGCTACACCTTC
d_gene: -; j_gene: TRBJ1-5; abundance: -; v_gene: TRBV6-1; CDR3aa: CASSAAGGNQPQHF; CDR3nt: TGTGCCAGCAGTGCCGCGGGGGGCAATCAGCCCCAGCATTTT
d_gene: -; j_gene: TRBJ2-1; abundance: -; v_gene: TRBV5-6; CDR3aa: CASSNYNEQFF; CDR3nt: TGTGCCAGCAGTAATTACAATGAGCAGTTCTTC
d_gene: -; j_gene: TRBJ1-5; abundance: -; v_gene: TRBV2; CDR3aa: CASRKQGISQPQHF; CDR3nt: TGTGCCAGCCGAAAGCAGGGGATTAGTCAGCCCCAGCATTTT
d_gene: -; j_gene: TRBJ1-4; abundance: once; v_gene: TRBV19; CDR3aa: CASTPTRWGISTNEKLFF; CDR3nt: TGTGCCAGTACCCCGACAAGATGGGGCATATCAACTAATGAAAAACTGTTTTTT
d_gene: TRBD2; j_gene: TRBJ2-1; abundance: -; v_gene: TRBV6-1; CDR3aa: CASSVSGGHSSYNEQFF; CDR3nt: TGTGCCAGCAGTGTTAGCGGGGGGCATAGCTCCTACAATGAGCAGTTCTTC
d_gene: -; j_gene: TRBJ2-1; abundance: -; v_gene: TRBV29-1; CDR3aa: CSVSGGDYNEQFF; CDR3nt: TGCAGCGTTAGTGGCGGTGACTACAATGAGCAGTTCTTC
d_gene: TRBD2; j_gene: TRBJ2-3; abundance: -; v_gene: TRBV7-3; CDR3aa: CASSSRHLAGLSTDTQYF; CDR3nt: TGTGCCAGCAGCTCCCGTCACCTAGCGGGCCTAAGCACAGATACGCAGTATTTT
d_gene: TRBD2; j_gene: TRBJ2-2; abundance: -; v_gene: TRBV7-2; CDR3aa: CASSLEASGRPGELFF; CDR3nt: TGTGCCAGCAGCTTAGAGGCCAGCGGGAGGCCCGGGGAGCTGTTTTTT
d_gene: TRBD2; j_gene: TRBJ2-5; abundance: -; v_gene: TRBV7-2; CDR3aa: CASSTRGSGRETQYF; CDR3nt: TGTGCCAGCAGCACAAGGGGTAGCGGGAGGGAGACCCAGTACTTC
d_gene: TRBD1; j_gene: TRBJ1-1; abundance: -; v_gene: TRBV4-1; CDR3aa: CASSISPGTAYGAFF; CDR3nt: TGCGCCAGCAGTATTTCCCCCGGGACAGCCTATGGAGCTTTCTTT
d_gene: TRBD2; j_gene: TRBJ2-7; abundance: -; v_gene: TRBV2; CDR3aa: CASSVSGGIEQYF; CDR3nt: TGTGCCAGCAGTGTGTCGGGGGGAATCGAGCAGTACTTC
d_gene: TRBD2; j_gene: TRBJ2-2; abundance: -; v_gene: TRBV9; CDR3aa: CASSVEGGSRTGELFF; CDR3nt: TGTGCCAGCAGCGTAGAGGGCGGGAGTAGGACCGGGGAGCTGTTTTTT
d_gene: TRBD1; j_gene: TRBJ1-2; abundance: once; v_gene: TRBV19; CDR3aa: CASTPDRDYGYTF; CDR3nt: TGTGCCAGTACCCCAGACAGGGACTATGGCTACACCTTC
d_gene: -; j_gene: TRBJ2-1; abundance: once; v_gene: TRBV28; CDR3aa: CASSPQNSFRENEQFF; CDR3nt: TGTGCCAGCAGCCCCCAAAACTCGTTCCGAGAAAATGAGCAGTTCTTC
d_gene: -; j_gene: TRBJ1-1; abundance: once; v_gene: TRBV7-9; CDR3aa: CASSQRGRAEAFF; CDR3nt: TGTGCCAGCAGCCAGCGGGGGAGGGCTGAAGCTTTCTTT
d_gene: TRBD2; j_gene: TRBJ2-1; abundance: -; v_gene: TRBV6-1; CDR3aa: CATEVAGGSYNEQFF; CDR3nt: TGTGCCACCGAGGTGGCGGGGGGGAGCTACAATGAGCAGTTCTTC
d_gene: TRBD1; j_gene: TRBJ1-1; abundance: -; v_gene: TRBV2; CDR3aa: CASTEGGCEAFF; CDR3nt: TGTGCCAGCACTGAAGGGGGCTGTGAAGCTTTCTTT
d_gene: -; j_gene: TRBJ2-7; abundance: -; v_gene: TRBV28; CDR3aa: CASSNVQGPFGEQYF; CDR3nt: TGTGCCAGCAGTAATGTACAGGGACCCTTCGGCGAGCAGTACTTC
d_gene: -; j_gene: TRBJ2-3; abundance: -; v_gene: TRBV5-1; CDR3aa: CASSFPPGLSTDTQYF; CDR3nt: TGCGCCAGCAGCTTTCCACCGGGACTTAGCACAGATACGCAGTATTTT
d_gene: TRBD2; j_gene: TRBJ2-1; abundance: few; v_gene: TRBV29-1; CDR3aa: CSVGLPSGDYNEQFF; CDR3nt: TGCAGCGTTGGGTTGCCTAGCGGGGACTACAATGAGCAGTTCTTC
d_gene: TRBD2; j_gene: TRBJ2-3; abundance: once; v_gene: TRBV2; CDR3aa: CASRARLVAGGNTDTQYF; CDR3nt: TGTGCCAGCAGAGCTAGGCTAGTAGCGGGCGGGAACACAGATACGCAGTATTTT